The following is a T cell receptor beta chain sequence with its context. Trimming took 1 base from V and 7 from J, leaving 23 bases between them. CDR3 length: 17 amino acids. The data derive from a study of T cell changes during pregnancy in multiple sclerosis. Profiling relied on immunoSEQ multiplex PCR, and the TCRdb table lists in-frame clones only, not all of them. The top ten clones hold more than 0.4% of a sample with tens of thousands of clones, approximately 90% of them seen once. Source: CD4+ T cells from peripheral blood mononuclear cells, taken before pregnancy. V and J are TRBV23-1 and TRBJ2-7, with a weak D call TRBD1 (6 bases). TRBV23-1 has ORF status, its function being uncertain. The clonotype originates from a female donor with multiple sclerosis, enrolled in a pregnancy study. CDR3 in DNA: TGCGCCAGCAGTCAATTACCGGGACACTTCACTTGGGGGGAGCAGTACTTC. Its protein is CASSQLPGHFTWGEQYF.